This T cell receptor (beta chain) was recovered during a study of blood T cell repertoires in COVID-19. For the study at large: COVID-19 samples from acute and convalescent phases originated in the United States, Italy and Spain. T cells, B-cell-depleted T cells, or PBMCs supplied cDNA or gDNA.

The CDR3 has 12 residues. Germline CDR1 reads KGHSH; CDR2 reads LQKENI. Trimming cost V 4 bases and J 7 bases; bases outside gene matches: 1. In the authors' workflow: For nucleated cells, counts were estimated from reference gene primer amplification. The data were produced by immunoSEQ multiplex PCR, yet TCRdb's version contains in-frame clones alone and is incomplete. The D gene and trimming were derived from the DNA, and the V and J assignments and clone size from that table. In the table there are around 300,000 clones, around nine tenths of which are singletons. The chain recombines TRBV18 with TRBJ2-7; 10 bases line up with TRBD1. The TCR sequence derives from a woman aged 40 to 50 who had recovered from COVID-19. What was sequenced was peripheral blood. CDR3 amino acids: CASSLGQGEQYF. The CDR3 bases are TGTGCCAGCTCACTGGGACAGGGGGAGCAGTACTTC.